These 2 T cell receptor beta chains share one sample of origin, sequenced in a study of cytomegalovirus exposure and HLA in healthy donors. The PCR used 60 Vbeta and 13 Jbeta primers. TCRdb's table, derived via immunoSEQ multiplex PCR, lists solely in-frame clones and lacks some. The sample lists 100,000 to 150,000 clones, roughly 83% occurring once. Sequenced input: PBMCs. The origin of the receptors is a man aged 40-55 years in good health and CMV-seronegative.

The table lists this clone with a few counts. This sequence joins TRBV27 and TRBJ2-6, with 7 bases matching TRBD2. The CDR3 totals 22 residues. Per the germline V gene, CDR1 is MNHEY and CDR2 is SMNVEV (reference sequence). Unmatched junction bases numbered 20, after V lost 3 bases and J lost 0 bases. The CDR3 is CASSFLGHAPAGDYSGANVLTF. CDR3 coding DNA: TGTGCCAGCAGTTTCCTCGGCCACGCCCCGGCGGGGGACTACTCTGGGGCCAACGTCCTGACTTTC.

This clone was seen only once. V and J are TRBV5-1 and TRBJ2-1; 10 nucleotides line up with TRBD1. The ends lost 4 bases at V and 7 bases at J; junction bases unmatched: 11. Per the germline V gene, CDR1 is SGHRS and CDR2 is YFSETQ. The CDR3 sequence is 16 residues long. CDR3 in DNA: TGCGCCAGCAGCAACAGGACAGGGGGTTTCAAGAATGAGCAGTTCTTC. This translates into CASSNRTGGFKNEQFF.